This is a list of T cell receptor beta chains from one sample in a study of blood T cell repertoires in COVID-19. Generated by immunoSEQ multiplex PCR, the TCRdb table keeps only in-frame clones and is missing some. The sample lists roughly 160,000 clones; about four fifths were seen once. The sequencing input was PBMCs or T cells enriched from blood (not recorded which). The receptors were gathered from a man aged 60-69 years who had recovered from COVID-19. Both conserved end residues are part of each CDR3. Each record gives: CDR3 protein, CDR3 DNA, V gene, clone size, J gene, D gene. A D gene is named only where the DNA matches it firmly. Clone size is given for some rows only: seen once, a few or many times, or a class if the clone is expanded.

CDR3 protein: CASSLAGQGPYGYTF
CDR3 DNA: TGCGCCAGCAGCTTGGCCGGACAGGGGCCCTATGGCTACACCTTC
V gene: TRBV5-1
clone size: .
J gene: TRBJ1-2
D gene: TRBD1

CDR3 protein: CASSLEAHTEAFF
CDR3 DNA: TGCGCCAGCAGCTTGGAAGCGCACACTGAAGCTTTCTTT
V gene: TRBV5-1
clone size: few
J gene: TRBJ1-1
D gene: .

CDR3 protein: CATTGGETLRNEQFF
CDR3 DNA: TGTGCCACGACAGGGGGTGAAACACTCAGGAATGAGCAGTTCTTC
V gene: TRBV5-8
clone size: .
J gene: TRBJ2-1
D gene: TRBD1

CDR3 protein: CASSPWVSGDDNEQFF
CDR3 DNA: TGTGCCAGCTCACCATGGGTTAGCGGGGATGACAATGAGCAGTTCTTC
V gene: TRBV18
clone size: .
J gene: TRBJ2-1
D gene: TRBD2

CDR3 protein: CASSEYGAEQYF
CDR3 DNA: TGTGCCAGCAGTGAATACGGTGCCGAGCAGTACTTC
V gene: TRBV6-1
clone size: .
J gene: TRBJ2-7
D gene: .

CDR3 protein: CASSLGTGEYGYTF
CDR3 DNA: TGTGCCAGCAGCTTAGGAACAGGGGAATATGGCTACACCTTC
V gene: TRBV11-2
clone size: .
J gene: TRBJ1-2
D gene: TRBD1

CDR3 protein: CASSLRLDNEQFF
CDR3 DNA: TGTGCCAGCAGCTTAAGACTCGACAATGAGCAGTTCTTC
V gene: TRBV7-3
clone size: .
J gene: TRBJ2-1
D gene: .

CDR3 protein: CASSEFHGSTIFLHF
CDR3 DNA: TGCGCCAGCAGTGAGTTTCACGGCTCAACTATTTTCCTCCACTTT
V gene: TRBV10-1
clone size: .
J gene: TRBJ1-6
D gene: .

CDR3 protein: CASSLALSGNSPLHF
CDR3 DNA: TGTGCCAGCAGCTTAGCGCTCAGCGGAAATTCACCCCTCCACTTT
V gene: TRBV7-6
clone size: .
J gene: TRBJ1-6
D gene: .

CDR3 protein: CASSFRQGERDYGYTF
CDR3 DNA: TGTGCCAGTTCATTTCGACAGGGGGAGAGGGACTATGGCTACACCTTC
V gene: TRBV5-8
clone size: .
J gene: TRBJ1-2
D gene: TRBD1

CDR3 protein: CASGKTGGSEAFF
CDR3 DNA: TGTGCCAGCGGGAAGACGGGGGGCTCTGAAGCTTTCTTT
V gene: TRBV6-5
clone size: .
J gene: TRBJ1-1
D gene: .

CDR3 protein: CASSEGLDQTQYF
CDR3 DNA: TGTGCCAGCAGTGAAGGGTTAGATCAGACCCAGTACTTC
V gene: TRBV2
clone size: .
J gene: TRBJ2-5
D gene: .

CDR3 protein: CSVEVLQGDTQYF
CDR3 DNA: TGCAGCGTTGAAGTCCTCCAGGGAGATACGCAGTATTTT
V gene: TRBV29-1
clone size: .
J gene: TRBJ2-3
D gene: .

CDR3 protein: CAISADPQGNGYTF
CDR3 DNA: TGTGCCATCAGTGCGGACCCCCAGGGGAATGGCTACACCTTC
V gene: TRBV10-3
clone size: .
J gene: TRBJ1-2
D gene: .

CDR3 protein: CASSQVGGLGGYTF
CDR3 DNA: TGTGCCAGCAGCCAAGTGGGAGGGCTGGGGGGCTACACCTTC
V gene: TRBV3-1/TRBV3-2
clone size: .
J gene: TRBJ1-2
D gene: .

CDR3 protein: CASRTDSLYGYTF
CDR3 DNA: TGTGCCAGCAGAACCGACAGTTTATATGGCTACACCTTC
V gene: TRBV2
clone size: few
J gene: TRBJ1-2
D gene: .

CDR3 protein: CASSLTNYGYTF
CDR3 DNA: TGTGCCAGCAGCTTGACAAACTATGGCTACACCTTC
V gene: TRBV5-6
clone size: .
J gene: TRBJ1-2
D gene: .

CDR3 protein: CASSMPGLAGQETQYF
CDR3 DNA: TGTGCCAGTAGTATGCCTGGACTAGCGGGGCAAGAGACCCAGTACTTC
V gene: TRBV19
clone size: .
J gene: TRBJ2-5
D gene: TRBD2

CDR3 protein: CASSPISNGGRYEQYF
CDR3 DNA: TGTGCCAGCAGCCCCATCTCGAACGGGGGGAGGTACGAGCAGTACTTC
V gene: TRBV3-1/TRBV3-2
clone size: .
J gene: TRBJ2-7
D gene: TRBD2

CDR3 protein: CASSGGQGADGNTIYF
CDR3 DNA: TGTGCCAGCAGTGGAGGACAGGGGGCGGATGGAAACACCATATATTTT
V gene: TRBV28
clone size: .
J gene: TRBJ1-3
D gene: TRBD1

CDR3 protein: CASSQVKTRRGFSEAFF
CDR3 DNA: TGTGCCAGCAGCCAAGTCAAAACGAGAAGGGGGTTCTCTGAAGCTTTCTTT
V gene: TRBV3-1/TRBV3-2
clone size: .
J gene: TRBJ1-1
D gene: .

CDR3 protein: CASSLVTSGRAYEQYF
CDR3 DNA: TGTGCCAGCAGCTTGGTAACTAGCGGGAGGGCCTACGAGCAGTACTTC
V gene: TRBV7-9
clone size: .
J gene: TRBJ2-7
D gene: TRBD2

CDR3 protein: CASRIWDSQGGDTQYF
CDR3 DNA: TGTGCCAGCAGGATATGGGACTCCCAAGGAGGAGATACGCAGTATTTT
V gene: TRBV2
clone size: .
J gene: TRBJ2-3
D gene: .

CDR3 protein: CASKDSGANEKLFF
CDR3 DNA: TGCGCCAGCAAGGACAGTGGGGCTAATGAAAAACTGTTTTTT
V gene: TRBV10-2
clone size: .
J gene: TRBJ1-4
D gene: .